These 31 T cell receptor beta chains were all obtained from the same sample, sequenced in a study of shared clonotypes between healthy human individuals. Sequencing used immunoSEQ multiplex PCR; TCRdb keeps in-frame clones, though not all of them. The table lists about a million clones, over 75% of them singletons, with approximately 1.5% in the top ten. Sequencing used memory CD4+ T cells sorted from blood. Subset given: CD45RA-negative fraction. Receptors originate from a man younger than 35 in good health.

The chain employs TRBV5-1 and TRBJ1-1; TRBD1 matches at 9 bases. The trim removed 4 bases at V and 1 base at J, leaving 2 bases unmatched. The germline gives CDR1 SGHRS, CDR2 YFSETQ. The CDR3 is 14 amino acids. CDR3 in DNA: TGCGCCAGCAGCGAGGGACAGGGGAACACTGAAGCTTTCTTT. It codes for CASSEGQGNTEAFF.

V and J are TRBV6-6 and TRBJ1-2; 8 bases are a match to TRBD1. Trimming took 5 bases from V and 3 from J; bases not matched to a gene: 8. The CDR3 is 15 residues long. Germline V gene lookup returns CDR1 MNHNY and CDR2 SVGAGI (reference sequence). The CDR3 region has the DNA TGTGCCAGCAGTACCACAGGGGGGGGTGACTATGGCTACACCTTC. Translating it yields CASSTTGGGDYGYTF.

This CDR3 is CASSTGSAEAFF. The CDR3 DNA follows: TGTGCCAGCAGTACAGGGTCGGCTGAAGCTTTCTTT. The chain carries TRBV2 and TRBJ1-1, with D possibly TRBD1 on 6 matching bases. CDR3 length: 12 amino acids. Trimming pared 5 bases from V and 6 bases from J, leaving 10 bases between. In germline, CDR1 is SNHLY, CDR2 FYNNEI.

The rearrangement links TRBV19 to TRBJ1-5, with TRBD1 identical over 7 bases. V lost 5 bases, J lost 4 bases, and 8 bases stayed unmatched. This CDR3 is 15 amino acids long. The germline CDR1 and CDR2 sequences are LNHDA and SQIVND (reference sequence). CDR3 in amino acids: CASSALTGVNQPQHF. The DNA for the CDR3 is TGTGCCAGTAGTGCCCTCACAGGGGTTAATCAGCCCCAGCATTTT. Full variable domain (outside the CDR3, taken from reference TRBV19 and TRBJ1-5): DGGITQSPKYLFRKEGQNVTLSCEQNLNHDAMYWYRQDPGQGLRLIYYSQIVNDFQKGDIAEGYSVSREKKESFPLTVTSAQKNPTAFYLCASSALTGVNQPQHFGDGTRLSIL.

The sample holds one count of this clone. The identical CDR3 is also encoded by other nucleotide sequences in the sample. This sequence joins TRBV18 and TRBJ2-5; 9 bases are shared with TRBD2. The ends lost 0 bases at V and 2 bases at J; junction bases unmatched: 4. CDR1 KGHSH and CDR2 LQKENI come from the germline V gene. The CDR3 length is 16 residues. The CDR3 coding sequence is TGTGCCAGCTCACCACCAGCGGGAGGAGAACAAGAGACCCAGTACTTC. It yields the protein CASSPPAGGEQETQYF.

The chain links TRBV11-2 to TRBJ2-3, with 13 bases that match TRBD2. V lost 5 bases and J lost 5; bases outside the gene matches: 13. Looked up from germline, CDR1 is SGHAT and CDR2 is FQNNGV. This CDR3 comprises 18 residues. CDR3 residues: CASSQTPTSGRAKDTQYF. In DNA form, the CDR3 reads TGTGCCAGCAGCCAAACTCCCACTAGCGGGAGGGCTAAAGATACGCAGTATTTT.

This chain connects TRBV30 to TRBJ1-3; D gene ambiguous. The CDR3 spans 12 residues. Germline V gene data show CDR1 as GTSNPN and CDR2 as SVGIG (reference sequence). Trimming left V 4 bases short and J 7 bases short, with 11 bases between. CDR3 region: CAWNPRRNTIYF. For the CDR3, the DNA is TGTGCCTGGAACCCTCGACGGAACACCATATATTTT.

The rearrangement links TRBV14 to TRBJ2-1; a weak D match, TRBD2 (6 bases). Germline CDR1 reads SGHDN; CDR2 reads FVKESK. The CDR3 covers 14 residues. V shed 4 bases and J shed 3 bases, with 10 bases lying between them. Here the CDR3 reads CASSLSGNYNEQFF. CDR3 in DNA: TGTGCCAGCAGCCTTAGCGGAAACTACAATGAGCAGTTCTTC.

With respect to this clone: Additional DNA sequences in this sample encode the identical CDR3. The chain employs TRBV18 and TRBJ1-1, with D uncertain. Germline assignment: CDR1 KGHSH and CDR2 LQKENI. Between the trimmed V and J ends, which lost 1 base and 1 base, there was a span of 7 bases. The CDR3 has 14 amino acids. DNA for the CDR3: TGTGCCAGCTCACCACAAGGTACGAACACTGAAGCTTTCTTT. Translating it yields CASSPQGTNTEAFF.

The gene calls are TRBV5-1 and TRBJ2-1; TRBD2 matches at 9 bases. This CDR3 is 17 amino acids long. Germline loops: CDR1 SGHRS, CDR2 YFSETQ. V trimming: 2 bases; J trimming: 1 base; junction bases outside the gene matches: 7. The CDR3 region is CASSFRASGVSYNEQFF. The CDR3, as DNA: TGCGCCAGCAGCTTTAGGGCTAGCGGGGTTTCCTACAATGAGCAGTTCTTC.

The genes are TRBV7-2 and TRBJ2-7; 10 bases agree with TRBD2. Germline loops: CDR1 SGHTA, CDR2 FQGNSA. The length of the CDR3 is 14 residues. The V segment lost 5 bases and the J segment 5 bases; nucleotides outside the gene matches: 6. CDR3 nucleotides: TGTGCCAGCAGCCCGGGACTAGCGACCCACGAGCAGTACTTC. Protein: CASSPGLATHEQYF.

Turning to this clone: The sample holds other DNA sequences that translate to the same CDR3. V gene TRBV5-6 combines with J gene TRBJ2-2; 8 bases fit TRBD1. The germline CDR1 and CDR2 sequences are SGHDT and YYEEEE. This CDR3 has 16 residues. V lost 1 base and J lost 2; bases outside the gene matches: 4. This CDR3 is CASSLRTGGNTGELFF. The CDR3 nucleotides read TGTGCCAGCAGCTTGAGAACAGGGGGTAACACCGGGGAGCTGTTTTTT.

The chain couples TRBV4-3 to TRBJ1-4; D may be TRBD1 (5 bases). The V gene lost 0 bases and the J gene lost 2 bases, with 13 bases spanning the gap. In germline, CDR1 is LGHNA, CDR2 YSLEER. CDR3 length: 17 residues. CDR3 sequence reads: CASSQDQGGFTNEKLFF. CDR3 bases: TGCGCCAGCAGCCAAGATCAGGGAGGGTTCACTAATGAAAAACTGTTTTTT.

The chain employs TRBV7-2 and TRBJ2-3; 9 bases are a match to TRBD2. Germline CDR1 is SGHTA and CDR2 is FQGNSA. The V segment lost 1 base and the J segment 6 bases; nucleotides outside the gene matches: 5. This CDR3 is built from 15 residues. CDR3 amino acids: CASSLGGGAWDTQYF. As DNA, the CDR3 is TGTGCCAGCAGCTTAGGCGGGGGGGCTTGGGATACGCAGTATTTT.

A few counts support this clone. This chain links TRBV5-1 with TRBJ1-1; D gene uncertain. The germline CDR1 and CDR2 sequences are SGHRS and YFSETQ. CDR3 length equals 14 residues. The germline V and J ends were trimmed by 4 bases and 10 bases, with 20 bases remaining between them. CDR3 sequence: CASSIGPFGSIAFF. CDR3 sequence (DNA): TGCGCCAGCAGCATCGGACCCTTTGGTAGTATAGCTTTCTTT.

This clone was observed at least ten times. The V gene is TRBV5-1, the J gene TRBJ2-2; D remains ambiguous. CDR1 is SGHRS and CDR2 is YFSETQ in the germline V gene. Trimming took 5 bases from V and 2 from J, leaving 10 bases between them. CDR3 length equals 14 residues. In DNA, the CDR3 is TGCGCCAGCAGGTTAGACGGAAACACCGGGGAGCTGTTTTTT. Its protein product is CASRLDGNTGELFF.

J is TRBJ2-3 and V is TRBV11-2; D may be TRBD2 (5 bases). This CDR3 is built from 15 residues. Trimming shortened V by 5 bases and J by 0 bases, and 12 bases separated the two germline ends. CDR1 is SGHAT and CDR2 is FQNNGV in the germline V gene. The CDR3 spells CASSGSGGSTDTQYF. CDR3 nucleotides: TGTGCCAGCAGCGGAAGCGGCGGGAGCACAGATACGCAGTATTTT.

The rearrangement links TRBV29-1 to TRBJ1-2, with 9 positions matching TRBD1. The CDR3 sequence is 14 residues long. The V segment lost 6 bases and the J segment 8 bases; nucleotides outside the gene matches: 13. In germline, CDR1 is SQVTM, CDR2 ANQGSEA. CDR3 protein: CSVETTGGTTGYTF. In DNA form, the CDR3 reads TGCAGCGTAGAGACGACAGGGGGTACCACGGGCTACACCTTC.

This rearrangement joins TRBV2 to TRBJ1-1; TRBD1 matches at 8 bases. V lost 6 bases, J lost 5 bases, and 2 bases stayed unmatched. Germline V gene data show CDR1 as SNHLY and CDR2 as FYNNEI. The CDR3 is made up of 12 amino acids. CDR3 sequence reads: CASRGTGTEAFF. CDR3 DNA: TGTGCCAGCAGAGGGACAGGTACTGAAGCTTTCTTT.

The V gene is TRBV6-1, the J gene TRBJ1-2; the D is unclear. Germline CDR1 is MNHNS and CDR2 is SASEGT. This CDR3 has 12 amino acids. V lost 8 bases and J lost 4, with 11 bases in between. This chain's CDR3 is CASGVGSYGYTF. The CDR3 nucleotides read TGTGCCAGCGGGGTTGGCAGCTATGGCTACACCTTC.

The chain carries TRBV9 and TRBJ2-1; TRBD1 agrees at 10 bases. CDR3 length: 16 residues. Germline V gives CDR1 SGDLS, CDR2 YYNGEE. V lost 0 bases to trimming and J lost 7 bases; unmatched junction nucleotides: 7. The CDR3 is CASSVEGQGKWNEQFF. CDR3 sequence (DNA): TGTGCCAGCAGCGTAGAGGGACAGGGGAAATGGAATGAGCAGTTCTTC.

The rearrangement joins TRBV18 to TRBJ2-7, with a tentative D call TRBD1 (6 bases). The CDR3 is 18 residues long. Trimming took 3 bases from V and 6 from J, leaving 27 bases between them. In germline, CDR1 is KGHSH, CDR2 LQKENI. CDR3 residues: CASSPGARGVVGRGEQYF. For the CDR3, the DNA is TGTGCCAGCTCACCGGGGGCTCGGGGAGTTGTGGGCCGGGGCGAGCAGTACTTC.

The chain carries TRBV5-6 and TRBJ2-7, with unresolved D. The germline V gene encodes CDR1 SGHDT and CDR2 YYEEEE. The CDR3 sequence is 15 residues long. The V gene lost 5 bases and the J gene lost 0 bases, with 15 bases spanning the gap. Here the CDR3 reads CASRYWTPNSYEQYF. In DNA, the CDR3 is TGTGCCAGCAGGTATTGGACGCCGAACTCCTACGAGCAGTACTTC.

This clone appeared a few times. The V and J genes are TRBV7-9 and TRBJ1-2, with D unresolved. The CDR3 runs to 14 residues. The V end lost 1 base, the J end lost 4 bases, and 10 bases lay between the germline ends. The germline gives CDR1 SEHNR, CDR2 FQNEAQ (reference sequence). CDR3 residues: CASSLEMIRYGYTF. In DNA, the CDR3 is TGTGCCAGCAGCTTAGAAATGATCCGCTATGGCTACACCTTC.

The chain is built from TRBV11-2 and TRBJ2-7; D possibly uses TRBD1 or TRBD2 (6 bases each). The CDR3 has 15 residues. Germline V CDR1 and CDR2: SGHAT, FQNNGV. Between the trimmed V and J ends, which lost 1 base and 1 base, there was a span of 11 bases. CDR3 nucleotide sequence: TGTGCCAGCAGCTTAGGGGGGGCGCGTTCCTACGAGCAGTACTTC. Translation: CASSLGGARSYEQYF.

CDR3 amino acids: CASSPSVGVNYGYTF. The CDR3 DNA reads as TGCGCCAGCAGCCCTTCGGTAGGGGTGAACTATGGCTACACCTTC. The V gene is TRBV4-1, the J gene TRBJ1-2; maybe TRBD1 (5 bases). The germline CDR1 and CDR2 sequences are MGHRA and YSYEKL. CDR3 length: 15 amino acids. Trimming stripped 4 bases from V and 2 bases from J, with 14 bases between.

This chain connects TRBV30 to TRBJ2-6; possible D gene TRBD2, 5 bases. This CDR3 contains 15 residues. The V gene lost 1 base and the J gene lost 3 bases, with 10 bases spanning the gap. Germline V gene sequence: CDR1 GTSNPN, CDR2 SVGIG (reference sequence). The CDR3 sequence: CAWSGRTYGANVLTF. The DNA of the CDR3 is TGTGCCTGGAGTGGGAGGACTTATGGGGCCAACGTCCTGACTTTC.

The rearrangement joins TRBV5-8 to TRBJ1-5; D is undetermined. Germline CDR1 reads SGHTS; CDR2 reads YDEGEE. The CDR3 length is 15 residues. Trimming removed 4 bases at V and 0 bases at J, with 11 bases between. The DNA for the CDR3 is TGTGCCAGCAGCCGGACGGGGAATAGCAATCAGCCCCAGCATTTT. Translation gives CASSRTGNSNQPQHF. Using reference TRBV5-8 and TRBJ1-5 for the parts outside the CDR3, the full variable domain is EAGVTQSPTHLIKTRGQQATLRCSPISGHTSVYWYQQALGLGLQFLLWYDEGEERNRGNFPPRFSGRQFPNYSSELNVNALELEDSALYLCASSRTGNSNQPQHFGDGTRLSIL.

The table lists this clone with a count of one. The chain is built from TRBV28 and TRBJ1-5; tentative D call: TRBD1 (6 bases). Trimming pared 10 bases from V and 4 bases from J, leaving 14 bases between. The germline V gene encodes CDR1 MDHEN and CDR2 SYDVKM. There are 13 residues in the CDR3. In DNA form, the CDR3 reads TGTGCCACCGCCGGGACAAATAATCAGCCCCAGCATTTT. Encoded protein: CATAGTNNQPQHF.

Only a few counts were recorded for this clone. The V and J genes are TRBV5-1 and TRBJ1-1, with D tentatively TRBD1 (5 bases). There are 14 residues in the CDR3. With 2 bases removed from V and 3 bases from J, the gap between germline ends came to 11 bases. Germline CDR1 reads SGHRS; CDR2 reads YFSETQ. Here the CDR3 reads CASSLQVGYTEAFF. CDR3 DNA: TGCGCCAGCAGCTTACAGGTAGGGTACACTGAAGCTTTCTTT.

V is TRBV10-3 and J is TRBJ1-2; D may be TRBD1 (6 bases). The CDR3 has 15 residues. Trimming left V 0 bases short and J 7 bases short, with 15 bases between. Germline V lookup: CDR1 ENHRY, CDR2 SYGVKD. The CDR3 DNA reads as TGTGCCATCAGTGAGTCGACGGGACACGAAGCTGGCTACACCTTC. Protein product: CAISESTGHEAGYTF.